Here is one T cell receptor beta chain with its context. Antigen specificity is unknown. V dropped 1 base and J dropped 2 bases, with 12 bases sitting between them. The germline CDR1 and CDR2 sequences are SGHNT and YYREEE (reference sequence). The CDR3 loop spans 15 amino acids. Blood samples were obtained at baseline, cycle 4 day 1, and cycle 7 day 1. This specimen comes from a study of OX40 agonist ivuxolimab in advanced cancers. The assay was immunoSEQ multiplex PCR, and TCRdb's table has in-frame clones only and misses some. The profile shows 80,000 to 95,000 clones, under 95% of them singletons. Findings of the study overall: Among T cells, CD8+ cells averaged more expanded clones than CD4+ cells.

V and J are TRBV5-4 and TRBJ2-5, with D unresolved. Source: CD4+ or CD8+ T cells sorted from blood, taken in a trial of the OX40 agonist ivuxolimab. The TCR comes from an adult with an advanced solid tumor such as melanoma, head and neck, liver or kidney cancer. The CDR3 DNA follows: TGTGCCAGCAGCTTGAGCTGGGTCTCACAAGAGACCCAGTACTTC. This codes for CASSLSWVSQETQYF.